The 20 T cell receptor beta chains below were found in one sample sequenced in a study of shared clonotypes between healthy human individuals. Sequenced by immunoSEQ multiplex PCR; TCRdb stores in-frame clones only, minus some. The sample yields 1.5 million to 2.5 million clones, around 96% seen once. As defined, naive CD8 cells were CD45RO-negative and positively selected for CCR7, with terminally differentiated effector memory CD45RA+ cells excluded. Sequenced material: naive CD8+ T cells sorted from blood. Receptor source: a man between 18 and 29 years old in good health.

This clone was counted only a few times. The J gene is TRBJ1-6, the V gene TRBV10-3; D is unclear. There are 14 residues in the CDR3. Per germline, CDR1 ENHRY and CDR2 SYGVKD. The V end was cut by 3 bases, the J end by 8 bases, with 11 bases between. The CDR3 DNA sequence: TGTGCCATCAGTGACGAACCCCCCTATTCACCCCTCCACTTT. It translates to CAISDEPPYSPLHF.

The chain couples TRBV19 to TRBJ1-2, with D uncertain. V was clipped by 2 bases and J by 4 bases, with 17 bases between them. The CDR3 consists of 16 residues. CDR1 is LNHDA and CDR2 is SQIVND in the germline V gene (reference sequence). DNA of the CDR3: TGTGCCAGTAGTATACAAGGCCCCTACACGGGCTATGGCTACACCTTC. Protein sequence: CASSIQGPYTGYGYTF.

V usage is TRBV5-6 and J usage is TRBJ2-2, with TRBD2 identical over 13 bases. CDR3 length: 16 amino acids. Germline CDR1 reads SGHDT; CDR2 reads YYEEEE. J lost 4 bases, V lost 3 bases, and 3 bases had no gene match. CDR3 residues: CASSSGLAGSTGELFF. CDR3 DNA: TGTGCCAGCAGCTCGGGACTAGCGGGAAGCACCGGGGAGCTGTTTTTT.

The genes are TRBV27 and TRBJ2-7; D is unresolved. The germline V gene encodes CDR1 MNHEY and CDR2 SMNVEV (reference sequence). Trimming took 6 bases from V and 3 from J, leaving 18 bases between them. The CDR3 extends over 15 amino acids. The CDR3 DNA sequence: TGTGCCAGCAGCCCCACCCACGGGCGGCTCTACGAGCAGTACTTC. It translates to CASSPTHGRLYEQYF.

Note on this clone: Other nucleotide sequences from this sample produce the same CDR3. The chain employs TRBV19 and TRBJ2-7; D uncertain. The germline V and J ends were trimmed by 5 bases and 4 bases, with 6 bases remaining between them. The CDR3 spans 11 residues. Looked up from germline, CDR1 is LNHDA and CDR2 is SQIVND (reference sequence). The CDR3 region has the DNA TGTGCCAGTAGTGATACGTACGAGCAGTACTTC. It is translated as CASSDTYEQYF. Combining the CDR3 with reference TRBV19 and TRBJ2-7 gives the whole variable domain DGGITQSPKYLFRKEGQNVTLSCEQNLNHDAMYWYRQDPGQGLRLIYYSQIVNDFQKGDIAEGYSVSREKKESFPLTVTSAQKNPTAFYLCASSDTYEQYFGPGTRLTVT.

The chain is built from TRBV7-9 and TRBJ2-7; D perhaps matches TRBD1 (6 bases). Germline-derived CDR1 and CDR2 are SEHNR and FQNEAQ (reference sequence). This CDR3 has 14 amino acids. Trimming took off 3 bases at V and 2 bases at J, with 11 bases between the two ends. The CDR3 sequence: CASSFGDIPYEQYF. The CDR3 DNA reads TGTGCCAGCAGCTTTGGGGACATTCCCTACGAGCAGTACTTC.

The table lists this clone with a count of one. Different DNA sequences within this sample yield the same CDR3. This chain links TRBV5-6 with TRBJ1-2; D gene uncertain. Germline V lookup: CDR1 SGHDT, CDR2 YYEEEE. CDR3 size: 13 residues. The V gene lost 0 bases and the J gene lost 1 base, with 4 bases spanning the gap. CDR3 protein: CASSLGSNYGYTF. The DNA of the CDR3 is TGTGCCAGCAGCTTGGGGAGTAACTATGGCTACACCTTC.

V usage is TRBV9 and J usage is TRBJ1-1, with D hard to call. The CDR3 runs to 15 residues. Germline V CDR1 and CDR2: SGDLS, YYNGEE. V was clipped by 0 bases and J by 4 bases, with 13 bases between them. CDR3 residues: CASSVATTFGTEAFF. The CDR3 bases are TGTGCCAGCAGCGTAGCTACTACCTTCGGCACTGAAGCTTTCTTT.

V and J are TRBV7-6 and TRBJ2-7, with D possibly TRBD2 on 6 matching bases. CDR3 length: 15 residues. Germline V gene lookup returns CDR1 SGHVS and CDR2 FNYEAQ. V was trimmed by 1 base and J by 0 bases, leaving 10 bases between them. Here the CDR3 DNA reads TGTGCCAGCAGCTTAGGTGCGGGGTACTCCTACGAGCAGTACTTC. It yields the protein CASSLGAGYSYEQYF.

As for this clone: Additional DNA sequences in this sample encode the identical CDR3. J is TRBJ2-7 and V is TRBV9; no definite D call. From germline, CDR1 is SGDLS and CDR2 YYNGEE. There are 13 residues in the CDR3. V was cut by 2 bases and J by 2 bases, with 8 bases left in between. The DNA of the CDR3 is TGTGCCAGCAGCGTCACGCCCACCTACGAGCAGTACTTC. It is translated as CASSVTPTYEQYF.

This chain connects TRBV6-5 to TRBJ1-2, with D tentatively TRBD1 (6 bases). Germline CDR1 and CDR2: MNHEY and SVGAGI. The CDR3 loop spans 14 amino acids. V was cut by 6 bases and J by 3 bases, with 14 bases left in between. The CDR3 reads CASRPQGLYYGYTF. Here the CDR3 DNA reads TGTGCCAGCAGACCCCAGGGGCTCTACTATGGCTACACCTTC.

This rearrangement joins TRBV4-1 to TRBJ2-1; 12 bases agree with TRBD2. The CDR3 runs to 15 residues. The V gene end was trimmed by 4 bases and the J gene end by 7 bases; junction bases not matched to a gene: 5. Germline V gene data show CDR1 as MGHRA and CDR2 as YSYEKL. The CDR3 spells CASSPTGLAGNEQFF. CDR3 sequence (DNA): TGCGCCAGCAGCCCTACTGGACTAGCGGGGAATGAGCAGTTCTTC.

The genes are TRBV18 and TRBJ2-5; D is possibly TRBD1 (5 bases). The J call may be wrong; the DNA end is better matched by TRBJ2-7. The germline V gene encodes CDR1 KGHSH and CDR2 LQKENI. The CDR3 is made up of 15 amino acids. The CDR3 here is CASSPDIPLSYEQYF. CDR3 in DNA: TGTGCCAGCTCTCCGGACATCCCCCTAAGCTACGAGCAGTACTTC.

The CDR3 here is CASSLVGGASGNTIYF. For the CDR3, the DNA is TGTGCCAGCAGCTTAGTAGGGGGAGCCTCTGGAAACACCATATATTTT. The rearrangement links TRBV11-2 to TRBJ1-3; D is perhaps TRBD1 (6 bases). CDR1 and CDR2 (germline): SGHAT, FQNNGV. The CDR3 is 16 amino acids. Between the trimmed V and J ends, which lost 1 base and 0 bases, there was a span of 10 bases. Filled out from reference TRBV11-2 and TRBJ1-3, the complete variable domain reads EAGVAQSPRYKIIEKRQSVAFWCNPISGHATLYWYQQILGQGPKLLIQFQNNGVVDDSQLPKDRFSAERLKGVDSTLKIQPAKLEDSAVYLCASSLVGGASGNTIYFGEGSWLTVV.

The chain has TRBV19 and TRBJ2-5; tentative D call: TRBD2 (5 bases). The CDR3 extends over 15 amino acids. Germline V lookup: CDR1 LNHDA, CDR2 SQIVND (reference sequence). V lost 5 bases to trimming and J lost 0 bases, with 13 bases between them. The CDR3 nucleotides are TGTGCCAGTAGTTTCTCCGGACTGTACCAAGAGACCCAGTACTTC. Its protein is CASSFSGLYQETQYF. Variable domain in full (rest from reference TRBV19 and TRBJ2-5): DGGITQSPKYLFRKEGQNVTLSCEQNLNHDAMYWYRQDPGQGLRLIYYSQIVNDFQKGDIAEGYSVSREKKESFPLTVTSAQKNPTAFYLCASSFSGLYQETQYFGPGTRLLVL.

The table lists this clone with a count of one. This chain joins TRBV7-6 and TRBJ1-2; D is possibly TRBD1 (5 bases). Trimming cost V 0 bases and J 4 bases, with 9 bases left between them. The V gene's germline CDR1 is SGHVS and CDR2 FNYEAQ. The CDR3 runs 14 residues. CDR3 protein: CASSLAGDGYGYTF. In DNA form, the CDR3 reads TGTGCCAGCAGCTTAGCGGGGGACGGCTATGGCTACACCTTC.

The chain joins TRBV7-9 to TRBJ1-2; D might be TRBD1 (6 bases). Germline V gene lookup returns CDR1 SEHNR and CDR2 FQNEAQ (reference sequence). The length of the CDR3 is 14 residues. Trimming removed 0 bases at V and 3 bases at J, with 8 bases between. DNA of the CDR3: TGTGCCAGCAGCTTAGCTACAGGGTACTATGGCTACACCTTC. It yields the protein CASSLATGYYGYTF. The whole variable domain, filled in from reference TRBV7-9 and TRBJ1-2, reads DTGVSQNPRHKITKRGQNVTFRCDPISEHNRLYWYRQTLGQGPEFLTYFQNEAQLEKSRLLSDRFSAERPKGSFSTLEIQRTEQGDSAMYLCASSLATGYYGYTFGSGTRLTVV.

This clone was picked up one time. The chain links TRBV2 to TRBJ1-5, with 7 bases aligning to TRBD1. V lost 2 bases, J lost 6 bases, and 7 bases stayed unmatched. Germline V gene data show CDR1 as SNHLY and CDR2 as FYNNEI. CDR3 length: 15 amino acids. CDR3 region: CASSESRGVSQPQHF. The CDR3 DNA is TGTGCCAGCAGTGAATCCAGGGGGGTGAGTCAGCCCCAGCATTTT.

The CDR3 region has the DNA TGTGCCAGTAACAAGGACAGGGGGCACAATGAGCAGTTCTTC. Amino acid sequence: CASNKDRGHNEQFF. The chain joins TRBV19 to TRBJ2-1, with 11 bases that match TRBD1. The V gene end was trimmed by 7 bases and the J gene end by 5 bases; junction bases not matched to a gene: 4. The CDR3 is made up of 14 amino acids. Germline values: CDR1 LNHDA, CDR2 SQIVND (reference sequence).

The chain is built from TRBV10-2 and TRBJ2-1; 7 bases align to TRBD2. The germline V gene encodes CDR1 WSHSY and CDR2 SAAADI. With V trimmed by 3 bases and J by 3 bases, 5 bases remained unmatched. The CDR3 has 15 amino acids. The CDR3 DNA follows: TGCGCCAGCAGTGACAGGAGGGAGGGCTACAATGAGCAGTTCTTC. Encoded protein: CASSDRREGYNEQFF.